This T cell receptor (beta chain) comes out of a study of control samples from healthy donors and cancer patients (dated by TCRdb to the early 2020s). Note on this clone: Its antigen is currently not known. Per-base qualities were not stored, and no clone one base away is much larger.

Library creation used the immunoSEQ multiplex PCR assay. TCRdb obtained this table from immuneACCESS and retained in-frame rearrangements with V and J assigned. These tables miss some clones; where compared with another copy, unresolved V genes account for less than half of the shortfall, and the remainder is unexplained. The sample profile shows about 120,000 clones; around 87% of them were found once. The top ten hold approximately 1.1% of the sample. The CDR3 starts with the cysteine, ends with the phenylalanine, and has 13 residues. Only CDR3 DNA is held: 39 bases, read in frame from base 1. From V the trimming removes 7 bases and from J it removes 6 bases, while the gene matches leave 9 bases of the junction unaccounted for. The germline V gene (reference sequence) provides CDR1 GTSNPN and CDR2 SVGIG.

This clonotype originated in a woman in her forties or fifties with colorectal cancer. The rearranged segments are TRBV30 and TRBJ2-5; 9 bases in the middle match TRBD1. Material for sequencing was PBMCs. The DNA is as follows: TGTGCCTCCCCGGGACAGGGCGGGCAGACCCAGTACTTC. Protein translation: CASPGQGGQTQYF.